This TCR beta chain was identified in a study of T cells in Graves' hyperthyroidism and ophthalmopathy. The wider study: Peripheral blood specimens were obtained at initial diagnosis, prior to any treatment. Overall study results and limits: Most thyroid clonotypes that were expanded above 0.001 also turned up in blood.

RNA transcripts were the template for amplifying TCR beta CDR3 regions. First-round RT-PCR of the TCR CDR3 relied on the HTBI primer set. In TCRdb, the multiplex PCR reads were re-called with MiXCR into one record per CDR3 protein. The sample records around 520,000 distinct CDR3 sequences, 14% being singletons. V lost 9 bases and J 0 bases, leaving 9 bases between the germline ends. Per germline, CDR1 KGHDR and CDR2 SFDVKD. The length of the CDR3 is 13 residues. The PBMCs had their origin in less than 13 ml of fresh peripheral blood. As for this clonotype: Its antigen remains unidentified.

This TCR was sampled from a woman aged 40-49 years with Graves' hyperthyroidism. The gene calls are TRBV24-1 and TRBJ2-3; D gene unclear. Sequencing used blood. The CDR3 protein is CATRSASTDTQYF. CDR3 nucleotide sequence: TGTGCCACCCGTTCCGCGAGCACAGATACGCAGTATTTT.